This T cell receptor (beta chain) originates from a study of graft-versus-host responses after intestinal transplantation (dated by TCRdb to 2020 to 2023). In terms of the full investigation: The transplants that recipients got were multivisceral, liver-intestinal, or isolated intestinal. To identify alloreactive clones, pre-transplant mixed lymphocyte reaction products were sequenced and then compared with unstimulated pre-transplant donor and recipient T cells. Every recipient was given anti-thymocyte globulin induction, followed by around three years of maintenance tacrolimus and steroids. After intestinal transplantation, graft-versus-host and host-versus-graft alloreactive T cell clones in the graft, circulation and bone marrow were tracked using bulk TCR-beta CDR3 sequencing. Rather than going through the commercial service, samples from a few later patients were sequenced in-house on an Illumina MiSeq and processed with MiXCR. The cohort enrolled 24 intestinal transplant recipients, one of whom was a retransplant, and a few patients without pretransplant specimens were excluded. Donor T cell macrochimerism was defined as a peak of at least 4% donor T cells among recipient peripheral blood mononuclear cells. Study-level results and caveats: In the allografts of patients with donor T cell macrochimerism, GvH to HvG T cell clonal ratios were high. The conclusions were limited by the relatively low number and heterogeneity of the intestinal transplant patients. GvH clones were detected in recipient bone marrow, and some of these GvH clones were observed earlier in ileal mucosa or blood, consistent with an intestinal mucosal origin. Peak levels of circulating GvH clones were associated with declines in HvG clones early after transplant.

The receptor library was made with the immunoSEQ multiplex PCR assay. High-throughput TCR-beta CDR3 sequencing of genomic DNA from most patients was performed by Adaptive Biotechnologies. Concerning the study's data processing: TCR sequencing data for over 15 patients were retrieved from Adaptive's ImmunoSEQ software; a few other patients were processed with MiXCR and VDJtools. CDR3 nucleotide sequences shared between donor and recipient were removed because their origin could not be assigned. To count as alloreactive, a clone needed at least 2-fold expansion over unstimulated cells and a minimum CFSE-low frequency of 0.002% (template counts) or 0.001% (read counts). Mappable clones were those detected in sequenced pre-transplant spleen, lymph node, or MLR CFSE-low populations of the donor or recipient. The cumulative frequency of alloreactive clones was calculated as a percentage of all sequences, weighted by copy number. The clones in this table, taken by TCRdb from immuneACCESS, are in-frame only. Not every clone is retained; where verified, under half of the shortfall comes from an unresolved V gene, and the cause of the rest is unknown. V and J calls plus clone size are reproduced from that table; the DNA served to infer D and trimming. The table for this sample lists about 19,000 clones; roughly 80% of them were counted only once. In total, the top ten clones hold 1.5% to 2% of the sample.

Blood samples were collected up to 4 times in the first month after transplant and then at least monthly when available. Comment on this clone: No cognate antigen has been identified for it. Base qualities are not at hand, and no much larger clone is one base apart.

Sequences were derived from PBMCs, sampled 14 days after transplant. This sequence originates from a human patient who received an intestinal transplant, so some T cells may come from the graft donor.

In nucleotide form, the sequence is TGTGCCAGCAGTTCCCGGGTCCCTGGAAACACCATATATTTT. Its protein product is CASSSRVPGNTIYF. Here the chain combines TRBV27 and TRBJ1-3; no D gene can be assigned with confidence. CDR1 and CDR2 are read off the germline V gene (reference sequence) as MNHEY and SMNVEV. The CDR3 runs 14 amino acids, cysteine and phenylalanine included. The read is trimmed to its CDR3 DNA, 42 bases read in frame from base 1. V is pared back by 4 bases and J by 2 bases, with 9 bases lying between the germline termini.